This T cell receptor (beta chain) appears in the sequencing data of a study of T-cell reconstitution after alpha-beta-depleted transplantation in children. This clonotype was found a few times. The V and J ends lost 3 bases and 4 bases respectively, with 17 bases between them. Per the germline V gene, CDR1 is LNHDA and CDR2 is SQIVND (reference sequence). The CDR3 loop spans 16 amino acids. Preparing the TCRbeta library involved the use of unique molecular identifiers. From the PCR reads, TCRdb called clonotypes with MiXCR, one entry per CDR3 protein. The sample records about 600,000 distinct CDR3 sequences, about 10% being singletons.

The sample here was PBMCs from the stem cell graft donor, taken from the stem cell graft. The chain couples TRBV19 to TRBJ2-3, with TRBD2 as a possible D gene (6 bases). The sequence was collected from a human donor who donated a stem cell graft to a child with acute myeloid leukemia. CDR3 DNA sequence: TGTGCCAGTAGTATGTTCGGCGGGAATACAGCAGATACGCAGTATTTT. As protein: CASSMFGGNTADTQYF.